This T cell receptor (beta chain) appears in the sequencing data of a study of regulatory T cells in long-lasting Graves disease. The CDR3 is 16 residues long. The germline gives CDR1 MGHRA, CDR2 YSYEKL. Trimming pared 4 bases from V and 3 bases from J, leaving 18 bases between. The time point denotes: newly diagnosed GD, antithyroid drugs for less than 3 months. PBMC-derived RNA was used for the TCR library. An endocrinology department in Xi'an, China, recruited the patients. Combining iRepertoire HTBI primers with Arm-PCR of CDR3 regions, the authors built TCR beta libraries. TCRdb fed the multiplex PCR reads into MiXCR, producing one record per CDR3 protein. There are about 520,000 distinct CDR3 sequences in the sample; around 12% occur only once, and around 10% lies in the top ten. This sample also appeared in a second study, on T cells in Graves' hyperthyroidism and ophthalmopathy.

The sequencing here drew on peripheral blood mononuclear cells (PBMCs), taken at new diagnosis, from a patient treated with antithyroid drugs. This chain uses TRBV4-1 with TRBJ2-5; D unclear. The receptor comes from a woman in her twenties or thirties with Graves disease. The DNA of the CDR3 is TGCGCCAGCAGCCTGGGTTTTATTGGGCAGAAAGAGACCCAGTACTTC. Translation gives CASSLGFIGQKETQYF.